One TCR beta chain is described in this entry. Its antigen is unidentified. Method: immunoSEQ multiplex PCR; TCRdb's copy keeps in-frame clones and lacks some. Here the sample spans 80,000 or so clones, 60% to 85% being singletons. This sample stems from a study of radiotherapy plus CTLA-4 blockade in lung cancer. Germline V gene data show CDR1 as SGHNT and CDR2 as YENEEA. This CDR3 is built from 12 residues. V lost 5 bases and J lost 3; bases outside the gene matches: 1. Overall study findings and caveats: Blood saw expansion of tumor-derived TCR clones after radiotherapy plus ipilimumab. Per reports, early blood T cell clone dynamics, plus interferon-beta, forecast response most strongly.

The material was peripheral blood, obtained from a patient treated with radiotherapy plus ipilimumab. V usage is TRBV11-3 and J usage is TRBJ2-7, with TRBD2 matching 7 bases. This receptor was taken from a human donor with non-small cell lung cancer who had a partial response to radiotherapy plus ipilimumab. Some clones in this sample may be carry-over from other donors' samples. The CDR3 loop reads CASSGGSYEQYF. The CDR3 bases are TGTGCCAGCAGCGGCGGGAGCTACGAGCAGTACTTC.